This TCR beta chain was identified during a study of multiple sclerosis patients with progressive multifocal leukoencephalopathy. This was a survey-level run. Measured with immunoSEQ multiplex PCR; TCRdb has only the in-frame clones, and not every one. The sample records tens of thousands of clones, around 85% being singletons. Indicated time point: time of PML onset. Note on this clone: Its antigen is undetermined.

Findings and limits, study-wide: No common TRBV or TRBJ usage or pairing appeared at PML. It is unclear whether the findings reflect JC virus infection or general immunocompromise.

Sequencing used PBMCs, obtained from a patient treated with natalizumab. The clonotype was recovered from a woman aged 25 to 39 with progressive multifocal leukoencephalopathy.

This chain's CDR3 is CASSEGESVEQYF. The CDR3 DNA follows: TGTGCCAGCAGCGAGGGGGAGTCAGTCGAGCAGTACTTC. V is TRBV9 and J is TRBJ2-7; a weak D match, TRBD1 (6 bases). V lost 3 bases, J lost 6 bases, and 13 bases lay in between. Looked up from germline, CDR1 is SGDLS and CDR2 is YYNGEE. This CDR3 has 13 amino acids.